This is a list of T cell receptor beta chains from one sample in a study of vaccination and CD4 T cells after COVID-19. TCRdb recomputed calls from the PCR reads with MiXCR, one row per CDR3 protein. Of around 9,400 distinct CDR3 sequences in the sample, 30% to 40% are singletons; the top ten hold roughly 20%. The antigens of these receptors remain unknown. The sample consisted of CD4+ T cells from blood, cultured in vitro. These receptors were collected from a human donor in good health. CDR3s include the opening cysteine and the closing phenylalanine or tryptophan. The D gene is left open where the match is weak. Only some rows state a clone size, as once, few, many or a class for expanded clones.

15	.	TRBV28	TRBJ2-3	.	CASSFLSGGTDTQYF	TGTGCCAGCAGTTTTCTCTCGGGAGGCACAGATACGCAGTATTTT
14	.	TRBV6-1	TRBJ1-5	TRBD1	CASRPQGINQPQHF	TGTGCCAGCAGGCCACAGGGGATCAATCAGCCCCAGCATTTT
14	.	TRBV27	TRBJ2-7	.	CASSLKDSSYEQHF	TGTGCCAGCAGTTTAAAGGATAGCTCCTACGAGCAGCACTTC
19	few	TRBV7-9	TRBJ2-7	TRBD1	CASSLGFLGQGAEVYEQYF	TGTGCCAGCAGCTTGGGGTTTTTGGGACAGGGGGCGGAGGTCTACGAGCAGTACTTC
13	.	TRBV20-1	TRBJ2-3	.	CSAGGGATDTQYF	TGCAGTGCTGGAGGGGGCGCCACAGATACGCAGTATTTT
14	few	TRBV12-3/TRBV12-4	TRBJ2-7	TRBD1	CASSPQGQGAEQYF	TGTGCCAGCAGTCCGCAGGGACAGGGTGCCGAGCAGTACTTC
14	.	TRBV5-8	TRBJ2-7	.	CASSLERGVDEQYF	TGTGCCAGCAGCTTGGAAAGGGGGGTTGACGAGCAGTACTTC
16	.	TRBV5-1	TRBJ2-7	TRBD2	CASSMGGSVRYHEQYF	TGCGCCAGCAGCATGGGGGGGTCGGTCCGGTACCACGAGCAGTACTTC
20	few	TRBV7-2	TRBJ2-1	TRBD2	CASSFTLPGTSGRIGSEQFF	TGTGCCAGCAGCTTTACCTTACCAGGGACTAGCGGGAGGATAGGTAGTGAGCAGTTCTTC
14	few	TRBV20-1	TRBJ2-7	TRBD2	CSATLAGVSHEQYF	TGCAGTGCTACACTAGCGGGAGTTTCCCACGAGCAGTACTTC
13	few	TRBV10-3	TRBJ1-5	.	CAISLGVGQPQHF	TGTGCCATCAGCCTCGGGGTTGGGCAGCCCCAGCATTTT
18	.	TRBV7-6	TRBJ2-4	.	CASSLGGPQGRAKNIQYF	TGTGCCAGCAGCTTAGGTGGACCTCAAGGGAGGGCCAAAAACATTCAGTACTTC
12	few	TRBV20-1	TRBJ2-3	.	CSASPPAHTQYF	TGCAGTGCTAGCCCCCCGGCACATACGCAGTATTTT
15	.	TRBV24-1	TRBJ1-2	.	CATSDGAGTYYGYTF	TGTGCCACCAGTGATGGGGCAGGGACCTATTATGGCTACACCTTC
14	.	TRBV18	TRBJ2-7	TRBD1	CASSPAGTGHEQYF	TGTGCCAGCTCACCGGCCGGGACAGGGCACGAGCAGTACTTC
14	few	TRBV20-1	TRBJ1-3	TRBD1	CSAEIGGSGNTIYF	TGCAGTGCTGAGATAGGGGGCTCGGGAAACACCATATATTTT
18	.	TRBV27	TRBJ2-5	TRBD2	CASSLSASGRAVMRTQYF	TGTGCCAGCAGTTTATCTGCTAGCGGGAGGGCCGTTATGAGGACCCAGTACTTC
15	.	TRBV20-1	TRBJ2-7	TRBD1	CSARDPVDRSYEQYF	TGCAGTGCTAGAGATCCTGTGGACAGGTCCTACGAGCAGTACTTC
14	.	TRBV12-5	TRBJ1-1	.	CASGLTGRNTEAFF	TGTGCTAGTGGTTTGACAGGCAGAAACACTGAAGCTTTCTTT
16	few	TRBV20-1	TRBJ1-3	.	CSALPEGLGDGNTIYF	TGCAGTGCCTTACCCGAAGGTTTAGGCGACGGAAACACCATATATTTT
11	few	TRBV6-1	TRBJ2-5	.	CASRLGETQYF	TGTGCCAGCAGACTCGGAGAGACCCAGTACTTC
14	few	TRBV20-1	TRBJ1-2	TRBD1	CSARDGQGDYGYTF	TGCAGTGCTAGAGATGGACAGGGAGACTATGGCTACACCTTC
14	.	TRBV6-2/TRBV6-3	TRBJ2-1	.	CASSPRQVGNEQFF	TGTGCCAGCAGTCCTCGGCAGGTTGGTAATGAGCAGTTCTTC
15	.	TRBV7-2	TRBJ2-1	.	CASSLNRGSYNEQFF	TGTGCCAGCAGCTTGAATCGCGGTTCCTACAATGAGCAGTTCTTC
11	few	TRBV12-3/TRBV12-4	TRBJ1-1	.	CASSLTGEAFF	TGTGCCAGCAGTCTAACAGGGGAAGCTTTCTTT
13	.	TRBV11-2	TRBJ2-7	.	CASSIGRATEQYF	TGTGCCAGCAGCATCGGACGGGCTACGGAGCAGTACTTC
14	once	TRBV7-2	TRBJ2-7	.	CASSLQGYSYEQYF	TGTGCCAGCAGCTTACAGGGTTACTCCTACGAGCAGTACTTC
14	.	TRBV25-1	TRBJ2-3	.	CASSDSGHTDTQYF	TGTGCCAGCAGTGACAGCGGCCACACAGATACGCAGTATTTT
16	few	TRBV20-1	TRBJ2-1	.	CSARDLDLSLYNEQFF	TGCAGTGCTAGAGATCTTGACTTAAGTCTCTACAATGAGCAGTTCTTC
15	.	TRBV7-9	TRBJ2-1	.	CASSLRTHHYNEQFF	TGTGCCAGCAGCTTACGTACCCACCACTACAATGAGCAGTTCTTC
17	.	TRBV18	TRBJ2-7	.	CASSPQKGRGGIYEQYF	TGTGCCAGCTCACCACAAAAGGGTAGGGGGGGCATCTACGAGCAGTACTTC
13	few	TRBV28	TRBJ1-2	.	CASSIGPLYGYTF	TGTGCCAGCAGTATAGGGCCTCTTTACGGCTACACCTTC
13	.	TRBV10-3	TRBJ2-7	.	CAISAFEAYEQYF	TGTGCCATCAGTGCATTCGAGGCCTACGAGCAGTACTTC
17	.	TRBV6-5	TRBJ2-2	.	CASSYSSSGRNTGELFF	TGTGCCAGCAGTTACTCGTCAAGCGGACGAAACACCGGGGAGCTGTTTTTT
12	few	TRBV7-9	TRBJ1-3	.	CASSLGQNTIYF	TGTGCCAGCAGCTTAGGGCAAAACACCATATATTTT
13	.	TRBV11-2	TRBJ2-1	TRBD2	CASSSGRVNEQFF	TGTGCCAGCAGCTCTGGGAGGGTAAATGAGCAGTTCTTC
15	.	TRBV28	TRBJ1-1	TRBD1	CANSRLQGVYTEAFF	TGTGCCAACAGTCGGTTACAGGGGGTGTACACTGAAGCTTTCTTT
13	medium-sized	TRBV6-1	TRBJ1-6	.	CASSTGHPLPLHF	TGTGCCAGCAGCACGGGACACCCCCTGCCCCTCCACTTT
13	.	TRBV28	TRBJ1-2	TRBD1	CASTTGTGYGYTF	TGTGCCAGCACCACCGGGACAGGATACGGCTACACCTTC
15	few	TRBV19	TRBJ2-2	.	CASSIVGTGSGELFF	TGTGCCAGTAGTATAGTTGGAACAGGGAGCGGGGAGCTGTTTTTT
12	few	TRBV6-2/TRBV6-3	TRBJ2-1	.	CASRPTTYEQFF	TGTGCCAGCAGGCCTACTACGTATGAGCAGTTCTTC
13	few	TRBV20-1	TRBJ1-2	TRBD1	CSARDRVSYGYTF	TGCAGTGCCCGGGACAGGGTATCCTATGGCTACACCTTC
17	.	TRBV7-9	TRBJ2-3	.	CASSLAGTGRVTDTQYF	TGTGCCAGCAGCTTAGCGGGGACGGGGCGGGTTACAGATACGCAGTATTTT
16	.	TRBV6-2/TRBV6-3	TRBJ2-1	TRBD2	CASSQRGLAGYNEQFF	TGTGCCAGCAGTCAAAGGGGACTAGCCGGCTACAATGAGCAGTTCTTC
12	.	TRBV20-1	TRBJ2-7	.	CSATSVDYEQYF	TGCAGTGCTACCAGCGTTGACTACGAGCAGTACTTC
13	.	TRBV30	TRBJ1-5	.	CAWSFSGNQPQHF	TGTGCCTGGAGTTTTTCAGGGAATCAGCCCCAGCATTTT
14	.	TRBV18	TRBJ1-3	.	CASSPRAEGNTIYF	TGTGCCAGCTCACCACGTGCAGAAGGAAACACCATATATTTT
12	once	TRBV29-1	TRBJ1-1	.	CSVAVDGPEAFF	TGCAGCGTTGCGGTGGATGGGCCTGAAGCTTTCTTT
13	.	TRBV20-1	TRBJ2-7	TRBD2	CSAEGLGVYEQYF	TGCAGCGCCGAGGGACTAGGCGTCTACGAGCAGTACTTC
15	.	TRBV7-8	TRBJ1-5	.	CASSHRDYSNQPQHF	TGTGCCAGCAGCCACAGGGATTATAGCAATCAGCCCCAGCATTTT
16	.	TRBV5-8	TRBJ2-7	TRBD1	CASSYRFFGTGGEQYF	TGTGCCAGCAGCTACCGGTTTTTTGGGACAGGGGGCGAGCAGTACTTC
15	.	TRBV5-4	TRBJ1-6	.	CASSLDQVWNSPLHF	TGTGCCAGCAGCTTGGACCAGGTGTGGAATTCACCCCTCCACTTT
14	.	TRBV11-2	TRBJ2-5	.	CASSTGSLTKTQYF	TGTGCCAGCAGCACAGGTTCCCTTACGAAGACCCAGTACTTC
14	.	TRBV28	TRBJ2-2	.	CASSLSRRAGELFF	TGTGCCAGCAGTTTAAGCAGGAGGGCCGGGGAGCTGTTTTTT
15	.	TRBV20-1	TRBJ2-1	TRBD2	CSASRPSGSGNEQFF	TGCAGTGCCTCAAGGCCTAGCGGGAGCGGGAATGAGCAGTTCTTC